Below are 16 T cell receptor beta chains sequenced from a single sample in a study of post-analysis software for immune sequencing data. General observations from the study: Compared with controls, patients had more of about 5 TRBV segments, including TRBV5-6, TRBV5-1 and TRBV20-1.

Prepared libraries of TCR beta cDNA carried unique molecular identifiers. TCRdb re-called the PCR reads through MiXCR, storing one row per CDR3 protein. The profile shows about 430,000 distinct CDR3 sequences, approximately 42% of them singletons. No antigens are known for them. The sample taken for sequencing was blood. These receptors came from a girl aged 2 to 9 with multiple sclerosis.

This chain joins TRBV20-1 and TRBJ1-2; the match to TRBD1 covers 8 bases. Per germline, CDR1 DFQATT and CDR2 SNEGSKA (reference sequence). This CDR3 contains 14 residues. Unmatched junction bases numbered 7, after V lost 5 bases and J lost 2 bases. CDR3 nucleotides: TGCAGTGCTGTCCCCGGGACAGGCAACTATGGCTACACCTTC. This codes for CSAVPGTGNYGYTF.

The chain has TRBV2 and TRBJ2-1; 14 nucleotides match TRBD2. Germline V gene sequence: CDR1 SNHLY, CDR2 FYNNEI. Trimming at V came to 6 bases and at J to 3 bases, leaving 7 bases not matched to a gene. This CDR3 is built from 17 residues. The CDR3 region has the DNA TGTGCCAGCAGCGCGACTAGCGGGGGGGCGATCTACAATGAGCAGTTCTTC. It encodes CASSATSGGAIYNEQFF.

This chain connects TRBV3-1 to TRBJ2-5; 8 bases align to TRBD2. Unmatched junction bases numbered 12, after V lost 0 bases and J lost 0 bases. The CDR3 spans 19 residues. Germline V CDR1 and CDR2: LGHDT, YNNKEL (reference sequence). CDR3 nucleotides: TGTGCCAGCAGCCAAGATAGCGAGCAGTTAGCGGGAAACCAAGAGACCCAGTACTTC. Encoded protein: CASSQDSEQLAGNQETQYF.

The chain links TRBV7-2 to TRBJ2-1; 9 bases are a match to TRBD1. The CDR3 has 14 amino acids. The germline CDR1 and CDR2 sequences are SGHTA and FQGNSA. The junction had 7 bases not matched to a gene; V was cut back by 8 bases and J by 5 bases. The chain's CDR3 is CASVPGQGNNEQFF. DNA of the CDR3: TGTGCCAGCGTACCGGGACAGGGTAACAATGAGCAGTTCTTC.

The V call is TRBV11-2, the J call TRBJ1-2, with 7 bases identical to TRBD1. The V gene's germline CDR1 is SGHAT and CDR2 FQNNGV. The J segment lost 3 bases and the V segment lost 5 bases, leaving 6 bases of the junction unmatched. This CDR3 is built from 14 residues. The CDR3 loop reads CASSLGTDYYGYTF. In DNA form, the CDR3 reads TGTGCCAGCAGCCTAGGGACAGATTACTATGGCTACACCTTC.

J is TRBJ2-7 and V is TRBV9; 7 bases are a match to TRBD1. The germline gives CDR1 SGDLS, CDR2 YYNGEE. Trimming at V came to 4 bases and at J to 3 bases, leaving 7 bases not matched to a gene. This CDR3 spans 14 amino acids. The DNA for the CDR3 is TGTGCCAGCAGCCATCGTACAGGGGACTACGAGCAGTACTTC. This gives the protein CASSHRTGDYEQYF.

This clonotype was observed a handful of times. The chain combines TRBV20-1 with TRBJ2-1, with 9 bases that match TRBD1. The CDR3 extends over 17 amino acids. From germline, CDR1 is DFQATT and CDR2 SNEGSKA (reference sequence). After removal of 3 bases from V and 7 bases from J, the junction contained 16 bases not matched to a gene. Here the CDR3 reads CSARPFVGGQGLNEQFF. The CDR3 nucleotides read TGCAGTGCTAGGCCCTTTGTCGGGGGACAGGGCTTAAATGAGCAGTTCTTC.

For the CDR3, the DNA is TGCAGTGCTAGCGACCCGGGACTAGCTTTATTTGAGCAGTTCTTC. Translated: CSASDPGLALFEQFF. V usage is TRBV20-1 and J usage is TRBJ2-1, with TRBD2 matching over 9 bases. The germline V gene has CDR1 DFQATT and CDR2 SNEGSKA (reference sequence). V trimming: 3 bases; J trimming: 9 bases; junction bases outside the gene matches: 12. The CDR3 runs to 15 residues.

On this clonotype: At one end the junction does not follow the germline gene, possibly because of a read error. J is TRBJ2-1 and V is TRBV6-1; D remains ambiguous. Germline-derived CDR1 and CDR2 are MNHNS and SASEGT. This CDR3 contains 16 residues. The CDR3, as DNA: TGTGCCGGCAGCCCCGGGTCGTTGAGCTCCTACAATGAGCAGTTCTTC. This sequence encodes CAGSPGSLSSYNEQFF.

As DNA, the CDR3 is TGTGCCACCAGTGATTCATATAGCGGGATTGGCCAAGAGACCCAGTACTTC. This gives the protein CATSDSYSGIGQETQYF. V gene TRBV24-1 combines with J gene TRBJ2-5; 8 bases match TRBD2. V shed 2 bases, J shed 1 base, and the junction held 8 bases outside the gene matches. The CDR3 is 17 amino acids. The germline gives CDR1 KGHDR, CDR2 SFDVKD.

This clonotype appeared a few times. The J gene is TRBJ2-1, the V gene TRBV20-1; perhaps TRBD2 as D (5 bases). CDR3 length: 15 residues. CDR1 is DFQATT, CDR2 SNEGSKA, per germline (reference sequence). V was shortened by 6 bases and J by 0 bases, with 15 bases between the two germline ends. The DNA of the CDR3 is TGCAGTGCCCCTCGAGGGCTGAGCTCCTACAATGAGCAGTTCTTC. It specifies CSAPRGLSSYNEQFF.

The chain employs TRBV9 and TRBJ1-2; D perhaps matches TRBD1 (5 bases). Trimming took off 2 bases at V and 6 bases at J, with 11 bases between the two ends. The CDR3 length is 13 residues. CDR1 and CDR2 from the germline V gene are SGDLS and YYNGEE. The DNA of the CDR3 is TGTGCCAGCAGCGTGGGGCCAAGACATGGCTACACCTTC. Protein sequence: CASSVGPRHGYTF. Together with reference TRBV9 and TRBJ1-2, the CDR3 gives the full variable domain: DSGVTQTPKHLITATGQRVTLRCSPRSGDLSVYWYQQSLDQGLQFLIQYYNGEERAKGNILERFSAQQFPDLHSELNLSSLELGDSALYFCASSVGPRHGYTFGSGTRLTVV.

V and J are TRBV2 and TRBJ2-5, with 7 bases lining up with TRBD2. This CDR3 spans 14 amino acids. CDR1 is SNHLY and CDR2 is FYNNEI in the germline V gene. The V segment lost 4 bases and the J segment 4 bases; nucleotides outside the gene matches: 6. This chain's CDR3 is CASSGAGVVETQYF. CDR3 coding DNA: TGTGCCAGCAGTGGTGCGGGGGTGGTAGAGACCCAGTACTTC.

This clonotype was observed at least ten times. The chain is built from TRBV4-1 and TRBJ1-5; D is perhaps TRBD1 (6 bases). Trimming left V 1 base short and J 7 bases short, with 14 bases between. CDR1 is MGHRA and CDR2 is YSYEKL in the germline V gene. CDR3 length: 15 amino acids. CDR3 coding DNA: TGCGCCAGCAGCCAAGTCGGGGGAGGGGGACAGCCCCAGCATTTT. Translated, it gives CASSQVGGGGQPQHF.

This clonotype has more than one count but fewer than ten. The gene calls are TRBV29-1 and TRBJ1-5; D is ambiguous. V was clipped by 4 bases and J by 4 bases, with 11 bases between them. CDR3 length: 13 residues. The germline V gene encodes CDR1 SQVTM and CDR2 ANQGSEA. The CDR3 nucleotides are TGCAGCGTTGGGGCAGGAGGAAATCAGCCCCAGCATTTT. Its protein product is CSVGAGGNQPQHF.

This chain uses TRBV28 with TRBJ2-1; D ambiguous. Trimming removed 7 bases from V and 6 bases from J, with 7 bases in between. CDR1 and CDR2 from the germline V gene are MDHEN and SYDVKM. The CDR3 sequence is 11 residues long. The CDR3 sequence: CASTIRNEQFF. As DNA, the CDR3 is TGTGCCAGCACCATTCGCAATGAGCAGTTCTTC.